This T cell receptor beta chain was sequenced for a study of cytomegalovirus exposure and HLA in healthy donors. Study as a whole: Among the 350 to 400 donors who were genotyped, 81% fell in the genetic ancestry cluster that is associated with self-reported Caucasian donors.

The germline V gene has CDR1 SGHDT and CDR2 YYEEEE. There are 15 residues in the CDR3. V was clipped by 2 bases and J by 2 bases; unmatched bases: 4. PCR primers comprised 60 Vbeta and 13 Jbeta primers. Assay: immunoSEQ multiplex PCR; the TCRdb copy retains only in-frame clones and omits some. The table for this sample gives more than 130,000 clones. Details on this clone: Its antigen is not known.

Points from the study as a whole: Analysis was carried out at a later point, and it linked a missense DCLRE1C variant to TCR beta V- and J-gene trimming. Researchers reportedly found TCR beta sequences accurately predicted most subjects' HLA-A and HLA-B alleles. Most TCR sequences were rare, but some public TCRs occurred in many donors.

Sequencing was carried out using PBMCs. The chain joins TRBV5-6 to TRBJ2-3; 8 positions agree with TRBD2. The sequence was obtained from a man aged 35 to 55 in good health and CMV-seronegative. The CDR3 spells CASSLTRGATDTQYF. The CDR3 nucleotides are TGTGCCAGCAGCTTAACGCGGGGGGCCACAGATACGCAGTATTTT.